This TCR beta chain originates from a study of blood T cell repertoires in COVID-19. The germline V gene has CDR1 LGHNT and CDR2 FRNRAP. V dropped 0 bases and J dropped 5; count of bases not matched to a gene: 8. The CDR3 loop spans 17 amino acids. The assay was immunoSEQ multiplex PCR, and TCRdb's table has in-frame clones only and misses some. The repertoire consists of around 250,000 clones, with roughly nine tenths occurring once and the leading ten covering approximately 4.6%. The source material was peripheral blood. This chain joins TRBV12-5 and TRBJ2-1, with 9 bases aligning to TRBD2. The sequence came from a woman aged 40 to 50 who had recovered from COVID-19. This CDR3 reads CASGLVQSGRSNNEQFF. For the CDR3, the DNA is TGTGCTAGTGGTTTGGTACAAAGCGGGAGGTCTAACAATGAGCAGTTCTTC.